The clone carrying this T cell receptor beta chain appeared many times. Its antigen remains unknown. An expansion of CD8+CD57+ cells by flow cytometry had been shown in patients chosen for sequencing. Severe acquired aplastic anemia was present in all patients. Receipt of therapy had not occurred in any patient by the time of blood sampling. The data originate from a study of CD8+CD57+ T cells in acquired aplastic anemia. About the study: Sorting CD4+ and CD8+ cells gave DNA averaging approximately 2.9 ug.

This CDR3 region has 9 residues. Trimming stripped 4 bases from V and 6 bases from J, with 0 bases between. In germline, CDR1 is SGHNT, CDR2 YENEEA. The template used for profiling TCR beta VDJ and CDR3 was genomic DNA. TCRdb independently ran MiXCR on the reads; one entry per CDR3 protein. Found here are approximately 190,000 distinct CDR3 sequences, around 47% of them singletons; the top ten hold over 7.5%. Whole-study findings and limits: Patients and controls were found to share over 25 CD8+ CDR3 sequences.

The rearrangement uses TRBV11-3 and TRBJ1-2, with D hard to call. The sequenced sample was sorted CD4+, CD8+, or CD8+CD57+ T cells (not recorded which) from PBMCs. The origin of this receptor is a human donor with aplastic anemia. CDR3 in DNA: TGTGCCAGCAGCTATGGCTACACCTTC. This gives the protein CASSYGYTF. Looking up the rest from reference TRBV11-3 and TRBJ1-2 gives the full variable domain: EAGVVQSPRYKIIEKKQPVAFWCNPISGHNTLYWYLQNLGQGPELLIRYENEEAVDDSQLPKDRFSAERLKGVDSTLKIQPAELGDSAVYLCASSYGYTFGSGTRLTVV.